The 2 T cell receptor beta chains listed next were all sequenced from one sample in a study of molecular identifiers for immune sequencing clone quantification. TCRdb itself ran the PCR reads through MiXCR, one entry per CDR3 protein. The repertoire has tens of thousands of distinct CDR3 sequences, 21% of them found once; the top ten carry 1.1%. Sequencing used naive CD8+ T cells from blood, with Jurkat cell RNA spiked in. Subset of the sample: FACS-sorted CD8+CD4-CCR7+CD45RA+ naive T cells. Receptors were obtained from a human donor in good health. Some libraries in this study had Jurkat cell RNA spiked in.

With regard to this clonotype: This may be a read error: a much more frequent sequence differs by one nucleotide. Without the conserved terminal phenylalanine or tryptophan, this CDR3 likely stems from a read error. The chain carries TRBV7-9 and TRBJ2-4, with a weak D call TRBD2 (6 bases). V dropped 6 bases and J dropped 0 bases, with 12 bases sitting between them. Per germline, CDR1 SEHNR and CDR2 FQNEAQ (reference sequence). This CDR3 has 15 residues. The CDR3 is CASSRSGIAKNIQYS. The CDR3 DNA follows: TGTGCCAGCAGTCGTAGCGGAATAGCCAAAAACATTCAGTACTCC.

This clonotype came up a few times. This chain connects TRBV12-3 or TRBV12-4 to TRBJ2-2, with D unresolved. The CDR3 runs to 14 residues. Trimming shortened V by 3 bases and J by 4 bases, and 9 bases separated the two germline ends. The CDR3 region is CASSFGTPTGELFF. For the CDR3, the DNA is TGTGCCAGCAGTTTTGGCACTCCCACCGGGGAGCTGTTTTTT.